The rows below give T cell receptor beta chains drawn from one sample of a study of neurological immune-mediated disorders. One entry per CDR3 protein results from TCRdb running MiXCR on the 5' RACE reads. The repertoire consists of about 66,000 distinct CDR3 sequences, with around 4.8% occurring once and the leading ten covering about 2.2%. The sequencing sample was made of PBMCs. The receptors shown here come from a woman aged 70 to 79 with multiple sclerosis. Each CDR3 is given with its conserved first and last residue. The order of the fields is CDR3 protein, CDR3 DNA, J gene, D gene, clone size, V gene. D genes are given only for firm matches. Only part of the rows carry a size: once, few, many, or a class if the clone is expanded.

cdr3_aa: CASRPTGPYGYTF
cdr3_nt: TGTGCCAGCAGGCCGACGGGACCATATGGCTACACCTTC
j_call: TRBJ1-2
d_call: .
clone_size: many
v_call: TRBV27

cdr3_aa: CASSRTGGFGNYGYTF
cdr3_nt: TGTGCCAGCAGTCGCACAGGGGGCTTCGGGAACTATGGCTACACCTTC
j_call: TRBJ1-2
d_call: TRBD1
clone_size: many
v_call: TRBV7-2

cdr3_aa: CASSPREGYYGYTF
cdr3_nt: TGTGCCAGCAGTCCCCGCGAGGGCTACTATGGCTACACCTTC
j_call: TRBJ1-2
d_call: .
clone_size: many
v_call: TRBV27

cdr3_aa: CASSLWATYEQYF
cdr3_nt: TGTGCCAGCAGTTTGTGGGCCACCTACGAGCAGTACTTC
j_call: TRBJ2-7
d_call: .
clone_size: many
v_call: TRBV12-3/TRBV12-4

cdr3_aa: CASSLEGRLRAFF
cdr3_nt: TGCGCCAGCAGCTTGGAGGGGCGGCTCAGAGCTTTCTTT
j_call: TRBJ1-1
d_call: .
clone_size: many
v_call: TRBV5-1

cdr3_aa: CASNNQGGGGHRNEQFF
cdr3_nt: TGTGCCAGCAACAACCAAGGAGGGGGGGGCCATAGGAATGAGCAGTTCTTC
j_call: TRBJ2-1
d_call: .
clone_size: many
v_call: TRBV6-5

cdr3_aa: CASSSRGGSGRRGETQYF
cdr3_nt: TGTGCCAGCAGTTCCAGGGGTGGTAGCGGGAGGAGAGGAGAGACCCAGTACTTC
j_call: TRBJ2-5
d_call: TRBD2
clone_size: .
v_call: TRBV6-5

cdr3_aa: CASSLFFGGSPTDTQYF
cdr3_nt: TGCGCCAGCAGCTTGTTTTTTGGCGGGTCCCCCACAGATACGCAGTATTTT
j_call: TRBJ2-3
d_call: .
clone_size: many
v_call: TRBV5-1

cdr3_aa: CASSNRGRTDSGNTIYF
cdr3_nt: TGTGCCAGCAGCAACAGGGGGCGTACCGACTCTGGAAACACCATATATTTT
j_call: TRBJ1-3
d_call: TRBD1
clone_size: few
v_call: TRBV6-5

cdr3_aa: CASSGPREAFF
cdr3_nt: TGTGCCAGTTCTGGGCCTAGAGAAGCTTTCTTT
j_call: TRBJ1-1
d_call: .
clone_size: many
v_call: TRBV6-6

cdr3_aa: CSATDNQPQHF
cdr3_nt: TGCAGTGCGACAGATAATCAGCCCCAGCATTTT
j_call: TRBJ1-5
d_call: .
clone_size: many
v_call: TRBV20-1

cdr3_aa: CASSYPGTGAYEQYF
cdr3_nt: TGTGCCAGCAGTTACCCCGGGACAGGGGCCTACGAGCAGTACTTC
j_call: TRBJ2-7
d_call: TRBD1
clone_size: few
v_call: TRBV6-2/TRBV6-3